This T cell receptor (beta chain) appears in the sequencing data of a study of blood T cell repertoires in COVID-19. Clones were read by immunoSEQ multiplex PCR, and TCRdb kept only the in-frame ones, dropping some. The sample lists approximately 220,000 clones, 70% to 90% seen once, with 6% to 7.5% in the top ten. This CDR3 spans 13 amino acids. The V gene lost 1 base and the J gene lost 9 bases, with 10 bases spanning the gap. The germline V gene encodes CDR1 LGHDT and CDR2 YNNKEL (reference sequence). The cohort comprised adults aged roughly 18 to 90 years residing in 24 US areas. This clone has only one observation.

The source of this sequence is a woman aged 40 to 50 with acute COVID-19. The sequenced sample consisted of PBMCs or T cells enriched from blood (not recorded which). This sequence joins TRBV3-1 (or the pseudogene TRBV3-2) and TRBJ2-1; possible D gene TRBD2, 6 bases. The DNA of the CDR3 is TGTGCCAGCAGCCAAGTGGCTAGCGCTGAGCAGTTCTTC. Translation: CASSQVASAEQFF.